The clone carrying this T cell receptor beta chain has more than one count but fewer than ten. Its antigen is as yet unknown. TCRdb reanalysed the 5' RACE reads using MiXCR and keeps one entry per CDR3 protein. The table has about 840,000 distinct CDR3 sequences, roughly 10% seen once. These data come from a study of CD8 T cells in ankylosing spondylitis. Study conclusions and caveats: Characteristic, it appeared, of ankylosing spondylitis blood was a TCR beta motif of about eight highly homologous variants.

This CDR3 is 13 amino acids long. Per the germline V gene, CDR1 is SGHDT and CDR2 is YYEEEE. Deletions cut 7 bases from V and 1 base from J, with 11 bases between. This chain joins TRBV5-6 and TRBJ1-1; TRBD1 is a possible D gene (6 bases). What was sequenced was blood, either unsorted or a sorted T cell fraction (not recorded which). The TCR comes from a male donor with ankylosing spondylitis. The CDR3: CASLGQQNTEAFF. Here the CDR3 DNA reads TGTGCCAGCTTAGGACAGCAGAACACTGAAGCTTTCTTT.